The T cell receptor beta chain under discussion was sequenced for a study of T cells in Graves' hyperthyroidism and ophthalmopathy. General study results and limits: Ophthalmopathy was separated from stable hyperthyroidism by a 13 V-J model.

Regarding this clonotype: Its antigen is undetermined.

Using RNA transcripts as the source, TCR beta CDR3 regions were amplified. The HTBI set primed first-round TCR CDR3 RT-PCR. TCRdb fed the multiplex PCR reads into MiXCR, producing one record per CDR3 protein. This sample has 400,000 to 600,000 distinct CDR3 sequences, with around 16% found just once. Those patients with uncontrolled infection, other autoimmune disease, pregnancy or lactation were excluded. On the basis of clinical symptoms, serum thyroxine and TRAb, thyroid ultrasound and orbital computed tomography, diagnoses were made. Germline assignment: CDR1 DFQATT and CDR2 SNEGSKA (reference sequence). V lost 2 bases and J 1 base, leaving 14 bases between the germline ends. This CDR3 contains 16 residues.

Sequences were obtained from blood. The chain combines TRBV20-1 with TRBJ2-2; D not resolved. This receptor was identified in a woman aged 25-40 years with Graves' ophthalmopathy. CDR3 DNA: TGCAGTGCTAGACCTATTGAGGAGAGGAACACCGGGGAGCTGTTTTTT. Translation gives CSARPIEERNTGELFF.